The 20 T cell receptor beta chains below were found in one sample sequenced in a study of cytomegalovirus exposure and HLA in healthy donors. The PCR was carried out with 60 Vbeta primers and 13 Jbeta primers. Some clones are missing from TCRdb's copy, which holds only in-frame ones; the method was immunoSEQ multiplex PCR. Of 95,000 to 110,000 clones listed, 65% to 80% are singletons. The sample taken for sequencing was PBMCs. These receptors were obtained from a woman between 18 and 29 years old in good health and CMV-seropositive.

The rearrangement links TRBV27 to TRBJ1-4; 12 bases line up with TRBD1. The CDR3 sequence is 17 residues long. Germline V gene data show CDR1 as MNHEY and CDR2 as SMNVEV (reference sequence). V dropped 5 bases and J dropped 8; count of bases not matched to a gene: 12. This chain's CDR3 is CASSTYPGTGGQEKLFF. CDR3 nucleotides: TGTGCCAGCAGTACTTATCCCGGGACAGGGGGCCAAGAAAAACTGTTTTTT.

The chain employs TRBV28 and TRBJ2-5; D unclear. With 4 bases removed from V and 4 bases from J, the gap between germline ends came to 10 bases. The CDR3 covers 13 residues. Germline CDR1 MDHEN, CDR2 SYDVKM. For the CDR3, the DNA is TGTGCCAGCAGTTCGGTATCGGGAGAGACCCAGTACTTC. Protein sequence: CASSSVSGETQYF.

The chain employs TRBV6-6 and TRBJ1-4; no definite D call. V gave up 6 bases and J gave up 3 bases, with 8 bases separating them. Germline CDR1 reads MNHNY; CDR2 reads SVGAGI (reference sequence). CDR3 length: 13 residues. The CDR3 nucleotides are TGTGCCAGCAGGAAACCGGCTAATGAAAAACTGTTTTTT. Translated, it gives CASRKPANEKLFF.

The V call is TRBV6-5, the J call TRBJ2-1, with D perhaps matching TRBD1 (5 bases). The V gene's germline CDR1 is MNHEY and CDR2 SVGAGI. This CDR3 contains 15 residues. V lost 3 bases and J 0 bases, leaving 9 bases between the germline ends. CDR3 region: CASSYAGPSYNEQFF. The CDR3, as DNA: TGTGCCAGCAGTTATGCAGGGCCCTCCTACAATGAGCAGTTCTTC.

The table lists this clone with a count of one. The genes are TRBV5-5 and TRBJ2-6; 10 bases align to TRBD2. CDR1 and CDR2 (germline): SGHKS, YYEKEE (reference sequence). This CDR3 spans 18 amino acids. Losses at the gene ends were 4 bases for V and 0 bases for J; bases not matched to a gene: 7. This CDR3 is CASSPYLAGASGANVLTF. The CDR3 DNA reads TGTGCCAGCAGCCCGTACCTAGCGGGGGCCTCTGGGGCCAACGTCCTGACTTTC.

This chain connects TRBV7-2 to TRBJ2-1, with 9 nucleotides matching TRBD2. The germline gives CDR1 SGHTA, CDR2 FQGNSA. Trimming took 0 bases from V and 6 from J; bases not matched to a gene: 0. This CDR3 comprises 14 residues. Here the CDR3 DNA reads TGTGCCAGCAGCTTAGCACTAGCGGGCAATGAGCAGTTCTTC. Protein product: CASSLALAGNEQFF.

This clone was observed a few times. V is TRBV6-1 and J is TRBJ2-5; 8 bases align to TRBD2. V was pared by 7 bases and J by 3 bases, with 10 bases of the junction left unmatched. Germline CDR1 is MNHNS and CDR2 is SASEGT. This CDR3 spans 15 amino acids. Here the CDR3 DNA reads TGTGCCAGCATACGGGGGGGTGGTCTCGAAGAGACCCAGTACTTC. Translation: CASIRGGGLEETQYF.

CDR3 coding DNA: TGTGCCAGCACTCGGATCGGGACAGGGCTTCTCTACGAGCAGTACTTC. It is translated as CASTRIGTGLLYEQYF. This chain uses TRBV2 with TRBJ2-7, with 9 bases that match TRBD1. The trim removed 7 bases at V and 3 bases at J, leaving 13 bases unmatched. Germline V gene lookup returns CDR1 SNHLY and CDR2 FYNNEI. The CDR3 is made up of 16 amino acids.

This clone is a singleton in its sample. The chain joins TRBV9 to TRBJ1-1; D unclear. Germline lookup yields CDR1 SGDLS and CDR2 YYNGEE. The CDR3 has 14 residues. V lost 4 bases and J lost 4, with 14 bases in between. CDR3 region: CASSSGLSGTEAFF. CDR3 nucleotide sequence: TGTGCCAGCAGCTCCGGCCTGTCGGGCACTGAAGCTTTCTTT.

The chain couples TRBV5-4 to TRBJ1-1; 9 bases match TRBD1. CDR3 length equals 15 residues. CDR1 SGHNT and CDR2 YYREEE come from the germline V gene (reference sequence). Losses at the gene ends were 4 bases for V and 4 bases for J; bases not matched to a gene: 8. This CDR3 reads CASSPQGQGGTEAFF. The CDR3 bases are TGTGCCAGCAGCCCCCAGGGACAGGGAGGCACTGAAGCTTTCTTT.

The genes are TRBV15 and TRBJ1-4; D remains ambiguous. The ends were cut back, 5 bases at V and 0 bases at J, with 10 bases in the middle. Germline V gene lookup returns CDR1 LNHNV and CDR2 YYDKDF (reference sequence). The CDR3 totals 15 residues. The DNA for the CDR3 is TGTGCCACCAGCTACGAGGCAGCAACTAATGAAAAACTGTTTTTT. It translates to CATSYEAATNEKLFF.

The rearrangement uses TRBV15 and TRBJ2-7, with TRBD2 matching over 10 bases. Trimming cost V 6 bases and J 4 bases; bases outside gene matches: 6. CDR1 is LNHNV and CDR2 is YYDKDF in the germline V gene (reference sequence). The CDR3 sequence is 14 residues long. The CDR3 DNA sequence: TGTGCCACCAGGATAGCGGGAGGTGGTTACGAGCAGTACTTC. This encodes CATRIAGGGYEQYF.

This chain connects TRBV6-1 to TRBJ2-7; 7 bases match TRBD1. J lost 0 bases, V lost 0 bases, and 20 bases had no gene match. Germline CDR1 MNHNS, CDR2 SASEGT. There are 21 residues in the CDR3. This CDR3 reads CASSEALSSQTGPSSSYEQYF. CDR3 coding DNA: TGTGCCAGCAGTGAAGCGCTCTCATCCCAGACAGGGCCCTCGAGCTCCTACGAGCAGTACTTC.

V is TRBV4-2 and J is TRBJ2-7, with 11 bases fitting TRBD1. With 2 bases clipped from V and 5 bases from J, the junction kept 5 bases outside the gene matches. The CDR3 is 15 amino acids. Looked up from germline, CDR1 is LGHNA and CDR2 is YNFKEQ. The CDR3 reads CASSQPGTGGDEQYF. The DNA of the CDR3 is TGTGCCAGCAGCCAACCCGGGACAGGGGGAGACGAGCAGTACTTC.

The chain recombines TRBV5-1 with TRBJ1-1, with 9 bases fitting TRBD1. Germline V gene data show CDR1 as SGHRS and CDR2 as YFSETQ. V trimming: 4 bases; J trimming: 3 bases; junction bases outside the gene matches: 1. CDR3 length: 13 residues. The CDR3 loop reads CASSRDRDTEAFF. Written as DNA, the CDR3 is TGCGCCAGCAGCCGGGACAGGGACACTGAAGCTTTCTTT.

V gene TRBV5-1 combines with J gene TRBJ2-1; 7 bases agree with TRBD1. This CDR3 spans 15 amino acids. Germline assignment: CDR1 SGHRS and CDR2 YFSETQ. Losses at the gene ends were 5 bases for V and 2 bases for J; bases not matched to a gene: 7. The CDR3 region is CASRTTGVTYNEQFF. CDR3 bases: TGCGCCAGCAGAACCACAGGGGTTACCTACAATGAGCAGTTCTTC. The variable domain in full, with the rest retrieved from reference TRBV5-1 and TRBJ2-1, is KAGVTQTPRYLIKTRGQQVTLSCSPISGHRSVSWYQQTPGQGLQFLFEYFSETQRNKGNFPGRFSGRQFSNSRSEMNVSTLELGDSALYLCASRTTGVTYNEQFFGPGTRLTVL.

This chain uses TRBV28 with TRBJ2-2; 8 nucleotides align to TRBD2. The CDR3 contains 20 residues. Germline values: CDR1 MDHEN, CDR2 SYDVKM. The J segment lost 3 bases and the V segment lost 1 base, leaving 16 bases of the junction unmatched. The CDR3 reads CASSLSGLYTGGPHTGELFF. Written as DNA, the CDR3 is TGTGCCAGCAGTTTATCGGGTTTATATACGGGAGGGCCGCACACCGGGGAGCTGTTTTTT.

The chain joins TRBV9 to TRBJ2-7; TRBD1 matches 8 bases. This CDR3 contains 15 residues. V was clipped by 4 bases and J by 1 base; unmatched bases: 7. The germline CDR1 and CDR2 sequences are SGDLS and YYNGEE. The CDR3 sequence: CASSPGTGLSYEQYF. The CDR3 DNA follows: TGTGCCAGCAGCCCCGGGACAGGTCTATCCTACGAGCAGTACTTC.

This rearrangement joins TRBV19 to TRBJ1-2, with TRBD1 matching over 8 bases. The CDR3 runs 13 residues. The V and J ends lost 9 bases and 2 bases, in that order; junction bases with no gene match: 5. CDR1 and CDR2 from the germline V gene are LNHDA and SQIVND (reference sequence). The CDR3 DNA reads TGTGCCAGCAGGACAGGGTTAAACTATGGCTACACCTTC. Encoded protein: CASRTGLNYGYTF.

This chain connects TRBV19 to TRBJ1-1; D unresolved. Trimming left V 10 bases short and J 7 bases short, with 10 bases between. Germline V gene lookup returns CDR1 LNHDA and CDR2 SQIVND (reference sequence). The CDR3 spans 10 residues. CDR3 protein: CATRSGEAFF. CDR3 nucleotide sequence: TGTGCCACCAGGTCCGGTGAAGCTTTCTTT.